The clone carrying this TCR beta chain was found many times. This specimen comes from a study of Graves' ophthalmopathy and Graves' hyperthyroidism. Investigators amplified TCR beta CDR3 regions from RNA transcripts. A first-round RT-PCR used HTBI primers, followed by a second-round multiplex PCR. TCRdb fed the multiplex PCR reads into MiXCR, producing one record per CDR3 protein. The table lists roughly 1.1 million distinct CDR3 sequences, around a third of them singletons. Germline lookup yields CDR1 SEHNR and CDR2 FQNEAQ (reference sequence). The CDR3 contains 14 residues. Trimming took off 5 bases at V and 1 base at J, with 11 bases between the two ends.

Sequencing was done on a sample of peripheral blood or thyroid tissue (not recorded which). The source of this sequence is an adult man with Graves' hyperthyroidism. The gene calls are TRBV7-9 and TRBJ1-1; weak D call: TRBD1 (6 bases). The CDR3: CASSPLGANTEAFF. CDR3 in DNA: TGTGCCAGCAGCCCGCTGGGGGCGAACACTGAAGCTTTCTTT.